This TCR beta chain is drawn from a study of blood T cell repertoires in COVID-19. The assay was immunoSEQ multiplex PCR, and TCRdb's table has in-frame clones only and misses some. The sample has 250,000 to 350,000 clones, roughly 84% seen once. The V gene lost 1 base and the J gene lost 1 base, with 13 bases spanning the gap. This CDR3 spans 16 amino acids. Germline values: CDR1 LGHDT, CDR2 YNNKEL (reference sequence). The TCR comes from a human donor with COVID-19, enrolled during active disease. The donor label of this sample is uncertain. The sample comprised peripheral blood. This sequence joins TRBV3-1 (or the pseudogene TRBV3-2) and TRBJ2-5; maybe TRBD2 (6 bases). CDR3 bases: TGTGCCAGCAGCCAAGCGGCAGGGAGGTTCCAAGAGACCCAGTACTTC. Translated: CASSQAAGRFQETQYF.